The clone carrying this T cell receptor (beta chain) was recorded once. This entry belongs to a study of control samples from healthy donors and cancer patients. The assay was immunoSEQ multiplex PCR, and TCRdb's table has in-frame clones only and misses some. The table includes under 70,000 clones, about nine tenths detected once. The source of this sequence is a man aged 55 to 70 with head and neck cancer. Sequenced input: PBMCs.

For the CDR3, the DNA is TGTGCCAGCAGCTTAGATTCCAGCGGGAGCTACGAGCAGTACTTC. It translates to CASSLDSSGSYEQYF. The V gene is TRBV11-2, the J gene TRBJ2-7, with 8 bases fitting TRBD2. The trim removed 0 bases at V and 3 bases at J, leaving 4 bases unmatched. The CDR3 length is 15 residues. Germline V gene data show CDR1 as SGHAT and CDR2 as FQNNGV.